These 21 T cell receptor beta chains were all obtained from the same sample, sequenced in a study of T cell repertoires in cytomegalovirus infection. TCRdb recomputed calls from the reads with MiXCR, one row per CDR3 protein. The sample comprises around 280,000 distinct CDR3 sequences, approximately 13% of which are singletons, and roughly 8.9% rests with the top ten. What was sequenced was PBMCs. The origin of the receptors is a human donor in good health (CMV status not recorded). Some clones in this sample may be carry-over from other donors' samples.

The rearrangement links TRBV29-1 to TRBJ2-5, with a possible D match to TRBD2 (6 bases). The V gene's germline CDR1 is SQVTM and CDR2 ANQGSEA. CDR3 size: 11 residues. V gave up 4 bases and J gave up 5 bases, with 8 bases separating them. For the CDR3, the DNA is TGCAGCGTTGCCGGGAGCGAGACCCAGTACTTC. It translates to CSVAGSETQYF.

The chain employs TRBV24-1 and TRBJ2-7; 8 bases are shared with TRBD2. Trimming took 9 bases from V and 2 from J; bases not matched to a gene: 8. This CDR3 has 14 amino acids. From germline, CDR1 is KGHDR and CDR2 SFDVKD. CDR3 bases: TGTGCCACCGGTGGCGGGGGGACGACCTACGAGCAGTACTTC. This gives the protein CATGGGGTTYEQYF.

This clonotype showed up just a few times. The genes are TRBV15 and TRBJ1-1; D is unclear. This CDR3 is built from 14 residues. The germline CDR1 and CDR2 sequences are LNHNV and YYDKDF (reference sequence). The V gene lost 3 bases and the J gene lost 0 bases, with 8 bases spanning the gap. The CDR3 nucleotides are TGTGCCACCAGCAGGGATGTGATGAACACTGAAGCTTTCTTT. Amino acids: CATSRDVMNTEAFF. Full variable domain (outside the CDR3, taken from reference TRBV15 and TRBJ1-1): DAMVIQNPRYQVTQFGKPVTLSCSQTLNHNVMYWYQQKSSQAPKLLFHYYDKDFNNEADTPDNFQSRRPNTSFCFLDIRSPGLGDTAMYLCATSRDVMNTEAFFGQGTRLTVV.

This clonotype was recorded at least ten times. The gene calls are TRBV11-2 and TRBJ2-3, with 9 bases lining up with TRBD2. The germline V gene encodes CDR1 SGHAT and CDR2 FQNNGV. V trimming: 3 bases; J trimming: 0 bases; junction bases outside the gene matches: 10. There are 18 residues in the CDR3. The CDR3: CASSFRVAGVSSTDTQYF. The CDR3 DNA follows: TGTGCCAGCAGCTTTAGGGTAGCGGGAGTGTCGAGCACAGATACGCAGTATTTT. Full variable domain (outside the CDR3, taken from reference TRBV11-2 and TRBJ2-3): EAGVAQSPRYKIIEKRQSVAFWCNPISGHATLYWYQQILGQGPKLLIQFQNNGVVDDSQLPKDRFSAERLKGVDSTLKIQPAKLEDSAVYLCASSFRVAGVSSTDTQYFGPGTRLTVL.

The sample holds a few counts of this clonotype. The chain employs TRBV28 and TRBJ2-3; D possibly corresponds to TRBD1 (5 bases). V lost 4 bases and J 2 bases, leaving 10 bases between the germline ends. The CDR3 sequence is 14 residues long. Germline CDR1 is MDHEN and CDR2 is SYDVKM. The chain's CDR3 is CASSSPGSTDTQYF. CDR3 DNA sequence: TGTGCCAGCAGTTCCCCAGGGTCCACAGATACGCAGTATTTT.

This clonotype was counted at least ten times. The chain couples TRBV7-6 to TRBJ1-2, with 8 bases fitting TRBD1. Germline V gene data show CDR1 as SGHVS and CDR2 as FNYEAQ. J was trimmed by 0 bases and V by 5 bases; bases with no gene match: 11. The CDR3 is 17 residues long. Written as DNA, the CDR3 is TGTGCCAGCAGCCCGGTGGTACAGGGGGGTACTAACTATGGCTACACCTTC. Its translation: CASSPVVQGGTNYGYTF.

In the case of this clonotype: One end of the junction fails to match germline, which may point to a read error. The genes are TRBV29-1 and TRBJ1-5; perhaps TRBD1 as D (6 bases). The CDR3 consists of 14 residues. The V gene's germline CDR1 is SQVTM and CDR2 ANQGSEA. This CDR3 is CSVQEGGGNQPQHF. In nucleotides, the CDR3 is TGCAGCGTTCAAGAGGGGGGGGGCAATCAGCCCCAGCATTTT.

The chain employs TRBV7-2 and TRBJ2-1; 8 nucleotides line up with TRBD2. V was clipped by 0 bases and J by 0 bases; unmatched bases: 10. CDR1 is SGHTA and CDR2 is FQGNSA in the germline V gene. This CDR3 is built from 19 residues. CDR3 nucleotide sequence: TGTGCCAGCAGCTTAGCGACGGGAGGGGGGCCAAGCTCCTACAATGAGCAGTTCTTC. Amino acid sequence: CASSLATGGGPSSYNEQFF.

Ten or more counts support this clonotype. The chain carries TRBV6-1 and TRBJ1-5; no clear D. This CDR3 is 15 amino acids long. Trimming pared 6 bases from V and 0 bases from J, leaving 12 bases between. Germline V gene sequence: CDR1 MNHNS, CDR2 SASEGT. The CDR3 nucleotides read TGTGCCAGCAGGAGGGATACTTATAGCAATCAGCCCCAGCATTTT. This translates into CASRRDTYSNQPQHF.

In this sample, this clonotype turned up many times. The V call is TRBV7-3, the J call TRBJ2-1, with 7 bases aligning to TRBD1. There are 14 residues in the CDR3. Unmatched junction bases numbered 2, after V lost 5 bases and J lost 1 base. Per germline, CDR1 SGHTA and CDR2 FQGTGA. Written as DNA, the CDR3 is TGTGCCAGCAGCAAGACAGGGTCCTACAATGAGCAGTTCTTC. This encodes CASSKTGSYNEQFF.

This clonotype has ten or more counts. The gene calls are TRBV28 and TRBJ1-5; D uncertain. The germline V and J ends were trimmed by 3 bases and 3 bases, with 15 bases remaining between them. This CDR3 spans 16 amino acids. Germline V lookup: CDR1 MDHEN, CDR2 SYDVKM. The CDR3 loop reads CASSLIGRGVNQPQHF. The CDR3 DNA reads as TGTGCCAGCAGTTTGATAGGGCGAGGTGTCAATCAGCCCCAGCATTTT.

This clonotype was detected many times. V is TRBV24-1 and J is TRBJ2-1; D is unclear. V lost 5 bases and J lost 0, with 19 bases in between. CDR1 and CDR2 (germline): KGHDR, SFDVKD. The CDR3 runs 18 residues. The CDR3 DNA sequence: TGTGCCACCAGTGGCCGGCTCCCAGACTCAAGCTCCTACAATGAGCAGTTCTTC. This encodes CATSGRLPDSSSYNEQFF.

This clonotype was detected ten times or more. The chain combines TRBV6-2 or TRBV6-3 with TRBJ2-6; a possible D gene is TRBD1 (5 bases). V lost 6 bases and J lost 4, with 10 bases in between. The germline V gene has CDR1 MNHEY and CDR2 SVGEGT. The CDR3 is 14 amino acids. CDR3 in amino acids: CASSKDTGANVLTF. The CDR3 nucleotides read TGTGCCAGCAGCAAGGACACCGGGGCCAACGTCCTGACTTTC.

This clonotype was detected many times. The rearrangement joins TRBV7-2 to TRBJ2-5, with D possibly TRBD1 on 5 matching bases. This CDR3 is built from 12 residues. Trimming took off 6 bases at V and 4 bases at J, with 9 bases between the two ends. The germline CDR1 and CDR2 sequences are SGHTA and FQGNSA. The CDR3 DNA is TGTGCCAGCAGTTTCGACAGAGAGACCCAGTACTTC. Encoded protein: CASSFDRETQYF. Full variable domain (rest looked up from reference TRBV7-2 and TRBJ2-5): GAGVSQSPSNKVTEKGKDVELRCDPISGHTALYWYRQSLGQGLEFLIYFQGNSAPDKSGLPSDRFSAERTGGSVSTLTIQRTQQEDSAVYLCASSFDRETQYFGPGTRLLVL.

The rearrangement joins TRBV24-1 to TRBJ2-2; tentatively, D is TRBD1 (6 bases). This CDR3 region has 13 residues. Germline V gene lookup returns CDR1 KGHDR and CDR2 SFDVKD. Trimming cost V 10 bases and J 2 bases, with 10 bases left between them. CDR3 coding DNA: TGTGCCACGAAGGGGGAAAACACCGGGGAGCTGTTTTTT. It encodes CATKGENTGELFF.

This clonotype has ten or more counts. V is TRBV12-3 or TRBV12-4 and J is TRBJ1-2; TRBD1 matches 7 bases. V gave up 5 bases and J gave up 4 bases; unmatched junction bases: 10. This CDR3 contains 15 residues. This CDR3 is CASSQPGQPLYGYTF. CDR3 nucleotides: TGTGCCAGCAGTCAACCGGGACAGCCGCTCTATGGCTACACCTTC.

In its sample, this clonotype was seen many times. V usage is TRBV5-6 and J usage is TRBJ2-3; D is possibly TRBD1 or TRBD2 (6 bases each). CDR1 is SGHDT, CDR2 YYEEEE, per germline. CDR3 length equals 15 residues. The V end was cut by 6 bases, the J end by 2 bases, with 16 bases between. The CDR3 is CASTPLGGPTDTQYF. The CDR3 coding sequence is TGTGCCAGCACCCCGCTGGGGGGCCCCACAGATACGCAGTATTTT.

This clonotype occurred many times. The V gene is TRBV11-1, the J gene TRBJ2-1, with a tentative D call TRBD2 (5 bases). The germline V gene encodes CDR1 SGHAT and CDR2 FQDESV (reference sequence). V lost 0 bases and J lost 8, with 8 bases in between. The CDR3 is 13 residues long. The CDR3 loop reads CASSLAYGDEQFF. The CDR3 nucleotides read TGTGCCAGCAGCTTAGCTTACGGGGATGAGCAGTTCTTC.

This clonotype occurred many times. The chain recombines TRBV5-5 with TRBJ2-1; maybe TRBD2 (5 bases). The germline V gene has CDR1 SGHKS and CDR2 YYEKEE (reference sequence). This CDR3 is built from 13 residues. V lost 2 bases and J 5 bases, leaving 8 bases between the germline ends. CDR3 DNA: TGTGCCAGCAGCTTTTCCGGGGACAATGAGCAGTTCTTC. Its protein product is CASSFSGDNEQFF.

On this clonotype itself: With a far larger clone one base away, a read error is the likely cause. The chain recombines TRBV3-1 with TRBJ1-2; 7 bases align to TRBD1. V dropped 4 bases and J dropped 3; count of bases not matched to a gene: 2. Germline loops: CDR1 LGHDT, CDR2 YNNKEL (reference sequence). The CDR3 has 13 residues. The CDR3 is CASSPTGYYGYTF. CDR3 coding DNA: TGTGCCAGCAGCCCGACAGGGTACTATGGCTACACCTTC.

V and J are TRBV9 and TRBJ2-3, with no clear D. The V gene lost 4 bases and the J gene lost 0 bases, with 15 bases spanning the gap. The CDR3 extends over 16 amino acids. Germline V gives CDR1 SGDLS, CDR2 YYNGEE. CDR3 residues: CASSLLWTVSTDTQYF. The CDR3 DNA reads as TGTGCCAGCAGCCTCCTCTGGACGGTTAGCACAGATACGCAGTATTTT.